The 22 T cell receptor beta chains below all came from one sample that was sequenced in a study of early T cells in non-severe SARS-CoV-2 infection. In TCRdb, the 5' RACE reads were re-called with MiXCR into one record per CDR3 protein. Of about 80,000 distinct CDR3 sequences listed, roughly 4.7% were seen once; the top ten hold about 7%. The sequencing used whole blood, collected at baseline. The receptors were sampled from an adult who was a healthcare worker with PCR-confirmed SARS-CoV-2 infection or an uninfected control (not recorded which).

Only a few counts were recorded for this clonotype. The chain has TRBV7-9 and TRBJ1-6; D call uncertain. The CDR3 is 18 residues long. Trimming removed 6 bases from V and 0 bases from J, with 18 bases in between. Germline V gene data show CDR1 as SEHNR and CDR2 as FQNEAQ (reference sequence). The CDR3 DNA is TGTGCCAGCAGAAGTATGGAATCCTCGAGCTCCTATAATTCACCCCTCCACTTT. Residues: CASRSMESSSSYNSPLHF.

The sample holds many counts of this clonotype. As DNA, the CDR3 is TGTGCCAGCAGTTTAGTGGGCCCAGGGCCACCCCTCCACTTT. Amino acids: CASSLVGPGPPLHF. J is TRBJ1-6 and V is TRBV12-3 or TRBV12-4, with a possible D match to TRBD1 (5 bases). V lost 1 base to trimming and J lost 11 bases, with 12 bases between them. The CDR3 extends over 14 amino acids.

The chain links TRBV5-1 to TRBJ2-1; TRBD2 matches 11 bases. The V gene end was trimmed by 4 bases and the J gene end by 9 bases; junction bases not matched to a gene: 15. The germline V gene encodes CDR1 SGHRS and CDR2 YFSETQ. There are 17 residues in the CDR3. In nucleotides, the CDR3 is TGCGCCAGCAGCCCCTCGACTAGCGGGGCCTTCGGCAGTGAGCAGTTCTTC. This encodes CASSPSTSGAFGSEQFF. Together with reference TRBV5-1 and TRBJ2-1, the CDR3 gives the full variable domain: KAGVTQTPRYLIKTRGQQVTLSCSPISGHRSVSWYQQTPGQGLQFLFEYFSETQRNKGNFPGRFSGRQFSNSRSEMNVSTLELGDSALYLCASSPSTSGAFGSEQFFGPGTRLTVL.

This clonotype was recorded at least ten times. The chain is built from TRBV20-1 and TRBJ2-7, with D maybe TRBD1 (5 bases). The length of the CDR3 is 12 residues. Germline V gene lookup returns CDR1 DFQATT and CDR2 SNEGSKA (reference sequence). Deletions cut 4 bases from V and 1 base from J, with 8 bases between. CDR3 amino acids: CSANRISYEQYF. The CDR3 nucleotides read TGCAGTGCTAACAGGATTTCCTACGAGCAGTACTTC.

This clonotype came up a few times. This rearrangement joins TRBV18 to TRBJ1-1; no clear D gene. CDR1 KGHSH and CDR2 LQKENI come from the germline V gene. V lost 5 bases to trimming and J lost 5 bases, with 6 bases between them. The CDR3 loop spans 11 amino acids. The CDR3 spells CASSKSTEAFF. DNA for the CDR3: TGTGCCAGCTCAAAATCGACTGAAGCTTTCTTT.

This clonotype was recorded at least ten times. The CDR3 coding sequence is TGTGCCAGCAGCTCAGATCTAGCGGGAGGGCGCGACGAGCAGTACTTC. This encodes CASSSDLAGGRDEQYF. The chain has TRBV6-6 and TRBJ2-7; TRBD2 aligns across 12 bases. This CDR3 is 16 amino acids long. Germline CDR1 and CDR2: MNHNY and SVGAGI (reference sequence). Unmatched junction bases numbered 11, after V lost 6 bases and J lost 5 bases.

This clonotype came up once. The V and J genes are TRBV20-1 and TRBJ2-2; D not certain. CDR3 length: 12 residues. Trimming cost V 5 bases and J 2 bases, with 6 bases left between them. Germline V lookup: CDR1 DFQATT, CDR2 SNEGSKA (reference sequence). This CDR3 reads CSALSNTGELFF. The DNA for the CDR3 is TGCAGTGCTCTCTCAAACACCGGGGAGCTGTTTTTT.

Many counts were recorded for this clonotype. The rearrangement joins TRBV12-3 or TRBV12-4 to TRBJ1-1; D perhaps matches TRBD1 (6 bases). Trimming cost V 4 bases and J 1 base, with 7 bases left between them. The CDR3 runs to 13 residues. The CDR3 DNA follows: TGTGCCAGCAGTTCGGGACAGAACACTGAAGCTTTCTTT. Amino acid sequence: CASSSGQNTEAFF.

This clonotype was detected ten times or more. V usage is TRBV9 and J usage is TRBJ2-3; 10 nucleotides align to TRBD2. From germline, CDR1 is SGDLS and CDR2 YYNGEE. Trimming removed 4 bases from V and 4 bases from J; junction bases left unmatched: 9. This CDR3 has 16 residues. In DNA, the CDR3 is TGTGCCAGCAGCACTCTAGCGGGAGAATTGGCAGATACGCAGTATTTT. This gives the protein CASSTLAGELADTQYF.

The sample holds one count of this clonotype. Lacking the conserved final phenylalanine or tryptophan, this CDR3 likely reflects a read error. The chain links TRBV5-8 to TRBJ1-6; no definite D call. Trimming removed 0 bases from V and 7 bases from J, with 8 bases in between. This CDR3 is built from 14 residues. Per germline, CDR1 SGHTS and CDR2 YDEGEE. CDR3 loop: CASSLEGRNSPLHL. The CDR3 region has the DNA TGTGCCAGCAGCTTGGAAGGTAGAAATTCACCCCTCCACCTT.

This clonotype was recorded a few times. The chain couples TRBV19 to TRBJ2-3, with 12 bases identical to TRBD2. J lost 4 bases, V lost 5 bases, and 4 bases had no gene match. Germline V CDR1 and CDR2: LNHDA, SQIVND (reference sequence). This CDR3 has 15 residues. The CDR3, as DNA: TGTGCCAGTAGTCCGACTAGCGGGAGTGCAGATACGCAGTATTTT. This translates into CASSPTSGSADTQYF.

This clonotype was observed many times. The chain joins TRBV6-1 to TRBJ2-6; maybe TRBD1 (6 bases). This CDR3 has 15 residues. The V and J ends lost 3 bases and 0 bases respectively, with 6 bases between them. The germline V gene encodes CDR1 MNHNS and CDR2 SASEGT. The CDR3 DNA sequence: TGTGCCAGCAGTGAGGACAGCTCTGGGGCCAACGTCCTGACTTTC. Translation: CASSEDSSGANVLTF.

This clonotype was picked up many times. The V gene is TRBV21-1, the J gene TRBJ2-1. TRBV21-1 is a pseudogene. CDR3 length: 16 residues. In DNA form, the CDR3 reads TGTGCCAGGAGGAGAAGCCGTCTCTTGAGAAGGAATGAGCAGTTCTTC. Translation gives CARRRSRLLRRNEQFF.

This clonotype was observed many times. V and J are TRBV20-1 and TRBJ2-7, with 8 bases aligning to TRBD2. The CDR3 runs 16 residues. V lost 2 bases, J lost 2 bases, and 11 bases stayed unmatched. From germline, CDR1 is DFQATT and CDR2 SNEGSKA (reference sequence). This CDR3 is CSARPSIAGRTYEQYF. The CDR3, as DNA: TGCAGTGCTAGACCTAGCATAGCGGGACGAACCTACGAGCAGTACTTC.

This clonotype occurred many times. CDR3 amino acids: CASSPEYRGHYNEQFF. Written as DNA, the CDR3 is TGTGCCAGCAGCCCCGAATACAGGGGGCACTACAATGAGCAGTTCTTC. The gene calls are TRBV11-2 and TRBJ2-1; 9 bases agree with TRBD1. The CDR3 length is 16 residues. Trimming removed 5 bases from V and 3 bases from J; junction bases left unmatched: 8. Germline V gene data show CDR1 as SGHAT and CDR2 as FQNNGV. Combining the CDR3 with reference TRBV11-2 and TRBJ2-1 gives the whole variable domain EAGVAQSPRYKIIEKRQSVAFWCNPISGHATLYWYQQILGQGPKLLIQFQNNGVVDDSQLPKDRFSAERLKGVDSTLKIQPAKLEDSAVYLCASSPEYRGHYNEQFFGPGTRLTVL.

The rearrangement uses TRBV12-3 or TRBV12-4 and TRBJ2-5, with D possibly called TRBD1 or TRBD2 (6 bases each). V was cut by 5 bases and J by 5 bases, with 12 bases left in between. There are 13 residues in the CDR3. CDR3 loop: CASSLGGLETQYF. The CDR3 nucleotides are TGTGCCAGCAGTCTTGGGGGGCTGGAGACCCAGTACTTC.

This clonotype was recorded at least ten times. This chain uses TRBV5-6 with TRBJ2-3; tentative D call: TRBD2 (5 bases). V gave up 6 bases and J gave up 5 bases, with 25 bases separating them. This CDR3 is built from 17 residues. CDR1 and CDR2 from the germline V gene are SGHDT and YYEEEE. CDR3 sequence (DNA): TGTGCCAGCACCCTTAGGACGGCGGGCGATGGTGGAGATACGCAGTATTTT. Protein sequence: CASTLRTAGDGGDTQYF.

This clonotype was found a few times. The chain combines TRBV29-1 with TRBJ2-2; weak D call: TRBD1 (5 bases). The CDR3 length is 14 residues. The V gene lost 4 bases and the J gene lost 0 bases, with 9 bases spanning the gap. Germline CDR1 reads SQVTM; CDR2 reads ANQGSEA. The CDR3 nucleotides read TGCAGCGTTGGAGGCAGGGCGAACACCGGGGAGCTGTTTTTT. This gives the protein CSVGGRANTGELFF.

This clonotype came up many times. The rearrangement uses TRBV5-1 and TRBJ2-5, with D unclear. The CDR3 contains 15 residues. The ends were cut back, 0 bases at V and 2 bases at J, with 11 bases in the middle. The germline V gene has CDR1 SGHRS and CDR2 YFSETQ. The CDR3 sequence is CASSLEWSQQETQYF. In DNA, the CDR3 is TGCGCCAGCAGCTTGGAGTGGAGTCAACAAGAGACCCAGTACTTC.

J is TRBJ1-1 and V is TRBV27; the D gene is possibly TRBD1 (6 bases). V lost 2 bases and J 4 bases, leaving 8 bases between the germline ends. Germline assignment: CDR1 MNHEY and CDR2 SMNVEV (reference sequence). CDR3 length: 13 residues. CDR3 residues: CASSLTGSTEAFF. The CDR3 DNA follows: TGTGCCAGCAGTTTAACAGGGAGCACTGAAGCTTTCTTT.

The V and J genes are TRBV3-1 and TRBJ2-7; either TRBD1 or TRBD2 may fit D (6 bases each). CDR1 LGHDT and CDR2 YNNKEL come from the germline V gene (reference sequence). The CDR3 spans 14 residues. Trimming removed 4 bases from V and 3 bases from J, with 13 bases in between. The CDR3 coding sequence is TGTGCCAGCAGCCCAACCGGGGGCCTCTACGAGCAGTACTTC. This sequence encodes CASSPTGGLYEQYF.

This clonotype occurred many times. The chain is built from TRBV5-1 and TRBJ1-1; 9 bases match TRBD1. The J segment lost 6 bases and the V segment lost 0 bases, leaving 6 bases of the junction unmatched. Germline CDR1 and CDR2: SGHRS and YFSETQ. This CDR3 spans 15 amino acids. The CDR3: CASSLEWDRDAEAFF. The CDR3 nucleotides are TGCGCCAGCAGCTTGGAATGGGACAGGGACGCTGAAGCTTTCTTT.